A single sample is the source of the 24 T cell receptor beta chains below, sequenced in a study of early T cells in non-severe SARS-CoV-2 infection. One entry per CDR3 protein results from TCRdb running MiXCR on the 5' RACE reads. The table has 20,000 to 25,000 distinct CDR3 sequences, roughly 4% seen once. Sequencing was done on a sample of whole blood. The receptors were gathered from an adult who was a healthcare worker with PCR-confirmed SARS-CoV-2 infection or an uninfected control (not recorded which).

This clonotype was counted at least ten times. The chain joins TRBV9 to TRBJ2-4; no clear D. Germline V gene data show CDR1 as SGDLS and CDR2 as YYNGEE. V was shortened by 4 bases and J by 5 bases, with 13 bases between the two germline ends. This CDR3 is 14 amino acids long. The CDR3 DNA sequence: TGTGCCAGCAGCCCCGGCAGTAACGAAAACATTCAGTACTTC. Translated: CASSPGSNENIQYF. The full variable domain, in which reference TRBV9 and TRBJ2-4 provide the parts outside the CDR3, is DSGVTQTPKHLITATGQRVTLRCSPRSGDLSVYWYQQSLDQGLQFLIQYYNGEERAKGNILERFSAQQFPDLHSELNLSSLELGDSALYFCASSPGSNENIQYFGAGTRLSVL.

This clonotype was recorded at least ten times. CDR3 sequence (DNA): TGTGCCAGCAGTTACCAGGGGTCTGGTGCACCTGAAGCTTTCTTT. It codes for CASSYQGSGAPEAFF. V is TRBV6-5 and J is TRBJ1-1, with D possibly matching TRBD1 (6 bases). This CDR3 is built from 15 residues. Trimming removed 2 bases from V and 6 bases from J, with 16 bases in between. Per the germline V gene, CDR1 is MNHEY and CDR2 is SVGAGI.

In this sample, this clonotype turned up many times. V is TRBV9 and J is TRBJ1-6, with unresolved D. V was clipped by 0 bases and J by 0 bases, with 13 bases between them. Germline V lookup: CDR1 SGDLS, CDR2 YYNGEE. The CDR3 contains 18 residues. CDR3 DNA: TGTGCCAGCAGCGTAGACCCCGCGGGGAGCTCCTATAATTCACCCCTCCACTTT. It codes for CASSVDPAGSSYNSPLHF.

V gene TRBV20-1 combines with J gene TRBJ1-2; tentatively, D is TRBD1 (5 bases). The CDR3 runs to 14 residues. Deletions cut 0 bases from V and 0 bases from J, with 8 bases between. The germline CDR1 and CDR2 sequences are DFQATT and SNEGSKA (reference sequence). The CDR3 reads CSARDFRANYGYTF. CDR3 nucleotides: TGCAGTGCTAGAGATTTCAGGGCTAACTATGGCTACACCTTC.

This clonotype was counted ten times or more. V and J are TRBV6-4 and TRBJ2-3; TRBD2 agrees at 7 bases. V dropped 5 bases and J dropped 5; count of bases not matched to a gene: 7. The V gene's germline CDR1 is MRHNA and CDR2 SNTAGT. This CDR3 has 14 amino acids. The CDR3: CASSKRGDGDTQYF. CDR3 DNA sequence: TGTGCCAGCAGTAAGCGGGGTGACGGAGATACGCAGTATTTT.

This clonotype was seen only a few times. The rearrangement uses TRBV25-1 and TRBJ2-7; 8 nucleotides align to TRBD1. The CDR3 contains 11 residues. The germline V gene has CDR1 MGHDK and CDR2 SYGVNS. Losses at the gene ends were 10 bases for V and 5 bases for J; bases not matched to a gene: 4. CDR3 in DNA: TGTGCCATCCAGGGGGCGAACGAGCAGTACTTC. Translation gives CAIQGANEQYF.

There are many counts of this clonotype. V usage is TRBV20-1 and J usage is TRBJ2-3; perhaps D is TRBD1 or TRBD2 (5 bases each). Germline V gene lookup returns CDR1 DFQATT and CDR2 SNEGSKA (reference sequence). Trimming shortened V by 1 base and J by 0 bases, and 17 bases separated the two germline ends. The CDR3 is made up of 17 amino acids. The CDR3 here is CSARAPPGQDSTDTQYF. In nucleotides, the CDR3 is TGCAGTGCTAGAGCTCCTCCGGGGCAGGACAGCACAGATACGCAGTATTTT.

The sample holds many counts of this clonotype. The chain has TRBV20-1 and TRBJ2-5; 10 bases align to TRBD2. Germline assignment: CDR1 DFQATT and CDR2 SNEGSKA (reference sequence). The CDR3 contains 15 residues. J lost 2 bases, V lost 6 bases, and 9 bases had no gene match. The CDR3 loop reads CSARPLAGLQETQYF. The CDR3 DNA sequence: TGCAGTGCCCGCCCACTAGCGGGGCTTCAAGAGACCCAGTACTTC.

This clonotype was seen repeatedly, ten times or more. The genes are TRBV4-1 and TRBJ2-5; TRBD1 or TRBD2 may be the D gene (5 bases each). The CDR3 is 15 amino acids. The V end was cut by 1 base, the J end by 5 bases, with 14 bases between. The V gene's germline CDR1 is MGHRA and CDR2 YSYEKL. CDR3 sequence reads: CASSQGSRGLETQYF. The CDR3 DNA reads TGCGCCAGCAGCCAAGGTTCGAGGGGATTGGAGACCCAGTACTTC.

The chain uses TRBV7-6 and TRBJ1-1; the D gene is possibly TRBD1 (5 bases). The CDR3 runs 14 residues. Trimming took 3 bases from V and 7 from J, leaving 15 bases between them. The germline gives CDR1 SGHVS, CDR2 FNYEAQ. This chain's CDR3 is CASSLDPGAGEAFF. Written as DNA, the CDR3 is TGTGCCAGCAGCTTGGACCCTGGGGCGGGTGAAGCTTTCTTT.

This clonotype has at least ten counts. The chain recombines TRBV15 with TRBJ2-1; D is unclear. This CDR3 spans 15 amino acids. Deletions cut 5 bases from V and 2 bases from J, with 13 bases between. The germline V gene encodes CDR1 LNHNV and CDR2 YYDKDF (reference sequence). The DNA of the CDR3 is TGTGCCACCAGCCCAGGACCAGAGACCTACAATGAGCAGTTCTTC. It encodes CATSPGPETYNEQFF.

Note on this clonotype: A read error may be the cause here, since a much bigger clone is one base away. This chain uses TRBV19 with TRBJ1-3; 8 bases line up with TRBD1. The germline CDR1 and CDR2 sequences are LNHDA and SQIVND (reference sequence). The CDR3 contains 18 residues. CDR3 sequence reads: CASRFDGRTGNFGNTTYF. For the CDR3, the DNA is TGTGCCAGTAGGTTCGATGGGAGGACAGGGAATTTTGGAAACACCACATATTTT.

This rearrangement joins TRBV12-3 or TRBV12-4 to TRBJ1-3, with D uncertain. V dropped 1 base and J dropped 0 bases, with 22 bases sitting between them. The CDR3 extends over 20 amino acids. CDR3 DNA sequence: TGTGCCAGCAGTTTAGTATCGGGCCCCAACTTAGGCCTCTCTGGAAACACCATATATTTT. This gives the protein CASSLVSGPNLGLSGNTIYF.

This clonotype was seen many times. J is TRBJ2-3 and V is TRBV7-2; the D is unclear. From germline, CDR1 is SGHTA and CDR2 FQGNSA. V lost 7 bases and J lost 6, with 14 bases in between. The CDR3 covers 13 residues. The CDR3 bases are TGTGCCAGCAATGGGCAGAGGTGGGATACGCAGTATTTT. This codes for CASNGQRWDTQYF.

This clonotype was seen more than once but under ten times. The chain has TRBV25-1 and TRBJ2-3, with D unresolved. There are 11 residues in the CDR3. Deletions cut 10 bases from V and 2 bases from J, with 7 bases between. The germline gives CDR1 MGHDK, CDR2 SYGVNS. The CDR3 DNA reads as TGTGCCACCCTCTCCACAGATACGCAGTATTTT. It specifies CATLSTDTQYF.

This chain links TRBV12-3 or TRBV12-4 with TRBJ1-5, with unresolved D. Trimming removed 1 base at V and 4 bases at J, with 5 bases between. The CDR3 loop spans 13 amino acids. As DNA, the CDR3 is TGTGCCAGCAGTTTAGTGGGGAATCAGCCCCAGCATTTT. Protein product: CASSLVGNQPQHF.

This clonotype was observed many times. The V and J genes are TRBV11-2 and TRBJ1-1; no definite D call. Germline CDR1 and CDR2: SGHAT and FQNNGV. Trimming cost V 4 bases and J 0 bases, with 15 bases left between them. This CDR3 has 16 amino acids. In DNA, the CDR3 is TGTGCCAGCAGCTCCCTGACTAAGCCCTTGAACACTGAAGCTTTCTTT. Translating it yields CASSSLTKPLNTEAFF.

This clonotype was detected many times. The chain is built from TRBV20-1 and TRBJ2-5, with 13 bases aligning to TRBD2. V was pared by 7 bases and J by 5 bases, with 4 bases of the junction left unmatched. CDR3 length: 13 amino acids. In germline, CDR1 is DFQATT, CDR2 SNEGSKA (reference sequence). The CDR3 loop is CSGLAGGRETQYF. The CDR3 nucleotides read TGCAGTGGACTAGCGGGGGGTCGGGAGACCCAGTACTTC.

This clonotype is labeled medium-sized. The chain has TRBV20-1 and TRBJ1-2; D possibly corresponds to TRBD1 (5 bases). With 7 bases removed from V and 4 bases from J, the gap between germline ends came to 16 bases. This CDR3 is 13 amino acids long. CDR1 is DFQATT, CDR2 SNEGSKA, per germline (reference sequence). As DNA, the CDR3 is TGCAGTGTGGGCATGGGGACTACCTATGGCTACACCTTC. Translated, it gives CSVGMGTTYGYTF.

This clonotype has ten or more counts. This chain joins TRBV7-6 and TRBJ1-2; 9 bases map to TRBD1. Losses at the gene ends were 5 bases for V and 7 bases for J; bases not matched to a gene: 8. CDR1 is SGHVS, CDR2 FNYEAQ, per germline. This CDR3 spans 14 amino acids. This CDR3 reads CASSMDRGRSGYTF. CDR3 DNA: TGTGCCAGCAGCATGGACAGGGGCAGGTCTGGCTACACCTTC. Full variable domain (outside the CDR3, taken from reference TRBV7-6 and TRBJ1-2): GAGVSQSPRYKVTKRGQDVALRCDPISGHVSLYWYRQALGQGPEFLTYFNYEAQQDKSGLPNDRFSAERPEGSISTLTIQRTEQRDSAMYRCASSMDRGRSGYTFGSGTRLTVV.

This clonotype was recorded a few times. The chain carries TRBV7-8 and TRBJ2-3; D is unresolved. CDR1 and CDR2 from the germline V gene are SGHVS and FQNEAQ. Deletions cut 0 bases from V and 1 base from J, with 11 bases between. This CDR3 region has 16 residues. CDR3 sequence: CASSLAADLGTDTQYF. The CDR3 DNA is TGTGCCAGCAGCTTAGCTGCTGACTTAGGCACAGATACGCAGTATTTT.

Many counts were recorded for this clonotype. This chain uses TRBV10-2 with TRBJ1-5; D is unresolved. The V gene's germline CDR1 is WSHSY and CDR2 SAAADI. The CDR3 loop spans 13 amino acids. Between the trimmed V and J ends, which lost 6 bases and 7 bases, there was a span of 13 bases. CDR3 DNA sequence: TGCGCCAGCAGCCCGAACCTGGGGCAGCCCCAGCATTTT. Protein product: CASSPNLGQPQHF.

This clonotype was seen ten or more times. The V and J genes are TRBV5-4 and TRBJ1-1; D remains ambiguous. Germline V CDR1 and CDR2: SGHNT, YYREEE (reference sequence). Trimming pared 0 bases from V and 7 bases from J, leaving 10 bases between. The length of the CDR3 is 13 residues. The CDR3: CASSLVLAGEAFF. The CDR3 DNA reads TGTGCCAGCAGCTTGGTACTGGCCGGTGAAGCTTTCTTT.

In its sample, this clonotype was seen many times. The rearrangement uses TRBV29-1 and TRBJ2-5; D unclear. The CDR3 is made up of 11 amino acids. V was shortened by 1 base and J by 9 bases, with 9 bases between the two germline ends. Germline loops: CDR1 SQVTM, CDR2 ANQGSEA. The CDR3 coding sequence is TGCAGCGTTGAAGGGACCGGTGCCCAGTACTTC. This codes for CSVEGTGAQYF. Drawing the rest from reference TRBV29-1 and TRBJ2-5, the complete variable domain is SAVISQKPSRDICQRGTSLTIQCQVDSQVTMMFWYRQQPGQSLTLIATANQGSEATYESGFVIDKFPISRPNLTFSTLTVSNMSPEDSSIYLCSVEGTGAQYFGPGTRLLVL.